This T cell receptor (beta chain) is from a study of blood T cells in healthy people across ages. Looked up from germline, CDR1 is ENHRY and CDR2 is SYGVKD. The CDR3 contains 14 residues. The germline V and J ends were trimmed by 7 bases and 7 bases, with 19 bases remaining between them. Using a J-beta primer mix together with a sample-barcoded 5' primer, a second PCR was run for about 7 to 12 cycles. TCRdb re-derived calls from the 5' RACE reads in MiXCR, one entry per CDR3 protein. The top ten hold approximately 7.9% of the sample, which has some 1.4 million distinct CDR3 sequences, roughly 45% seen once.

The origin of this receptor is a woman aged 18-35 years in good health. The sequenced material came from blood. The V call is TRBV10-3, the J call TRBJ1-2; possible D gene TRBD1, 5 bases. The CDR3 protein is CAINNPSSGGGYTF. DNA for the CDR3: TGTGCCATCAACAACCCATCTTCCGGGGGTGGCTACACCTTC.